Given below is one TCR beta chain in context. Repertoires were generated with immunoSEQ multiplex PCR, while TCRdb's copy carries only in-frame clones and drops some. This table holds 260,000 or so clones, around 90% found once. This entry comes from a study of cytomegalovirus exposure and HLA in healthy donors. Across the whole study: The 120 or so validation repertoires matched the approximately 700 first-cohort repertoires in platform, a later analysis reported.

Germline CDR1 and CDR2: SGHVS and FQNEAQ. The CDR3 length is 15 residues. Trimming took 5 bases from V and 4 from J, leaving 16 bases between them. This sequence was found in a woman in her twenties or thirties in good health and CMV-seronegative. J is TRBJ2-3 and V is TRBV7-8; D call uncertain. The sample taken for sequencing was PBMCs. The CDR3 sequence: CASSPRLVAADTQYF. In nucleotides, the CDR3 is TGTGCCAGCAGCCCTCGTTTGGTGGCGGCAGATACGCAGTATTTT. Full variable domain (remainder filled in from reference TRBV7-8 and TRBJ2-3): GAGVSQSPRYKVAKRGQDVALRCDPISGHVSLFWYQQALGQGPEFLTYFQNEAQLDKSGLPSDRFFAERPEGSVSTLKIQRTQQEDSAVYLCASSPRLVAADTQYFGPGTRLTVL.